The table lists the clone carrying this TCR beta chain with a count of one. The antigen remains undetermined. This entry is derived from a study of T cell responses to AZD1222 COVID-19 vaccine. Study-level points and caveats: An increase in Spike-specific TCR breadth and depth was observed after two AZD1222 doses. Unmutated variant regions are reportedly the target of nearly half of TCRs that are spike-specific. Repertoire sampling occurred only after the peak T cell response. It should be noted that donors were predominantly white British and more often female, and clonal diversity was possibly underestimated.

Looked up from germline, CDR1 is PRHDT and CDR2 is FYEKMQ (reference sequence). This CDR3 spans 12 amino acids. V gave up 3 bases and J gave up 7 bases, with 10 bases separating them. The method was immunoSEQ multiplex PCR; TCRdb's version includes in-frame clones alone and lacks a portion of them. This table has under 80,000 clones, about 90% appearing once. This chain links TRBV13 with TRBJ2-7, with D uncertain. The source was peripheral blood, collected 28 days after the second AZD1222 dose. The clonotype originates from an adult who received the AZD1222 COVID-19 vaccine. CDR3 nucleotides: TGTGCCAGCAGCTTTGCATCAAAAGAGCAGTACTTC. It specifies CASSFASKEQYF. Together with reference TRBV13 and TRBJ2-7, the CDR3 gives the full variable domain: AAGVIQSPRHLIKEKRETATLKCYPIPRHDTVYWYQQGPGQDPQFLISFYEKMQSDKGSIPDRFSAQQFSDYHSELNMSSLELGDSALYFCASSFASKEQYFGPGTRLTVT.